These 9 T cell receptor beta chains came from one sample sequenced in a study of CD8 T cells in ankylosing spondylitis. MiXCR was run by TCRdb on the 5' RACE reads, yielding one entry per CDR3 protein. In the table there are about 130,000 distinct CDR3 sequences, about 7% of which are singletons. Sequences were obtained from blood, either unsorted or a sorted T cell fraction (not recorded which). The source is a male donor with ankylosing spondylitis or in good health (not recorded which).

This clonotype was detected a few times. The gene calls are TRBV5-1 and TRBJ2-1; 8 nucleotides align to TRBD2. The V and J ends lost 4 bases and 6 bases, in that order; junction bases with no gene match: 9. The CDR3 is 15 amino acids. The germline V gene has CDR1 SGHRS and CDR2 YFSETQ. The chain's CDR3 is CASSPSGRATNEQFF. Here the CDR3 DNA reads TGCGCCAGCAGCCCCTCCGGGAGGGCCACCAATGAGCAGTTCTTC.

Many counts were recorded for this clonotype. CDR3 in amino acids: CASSQETAGYEQYF. In nucleotides, the CDR3 is TGCGCCAGCAGCCAAGAAACTGCAGGTTACGAGCAGTACTTC. This sequence joins TRBV4-1 and TRBJ2-7, with D hard to call. Germline V gives CDR1 MGHRA, CDR2 YSYEKL. The CDR3 runs 14 residues. V lost 0 bases to trimming and J lost 4 bases, with 10 bases between them.

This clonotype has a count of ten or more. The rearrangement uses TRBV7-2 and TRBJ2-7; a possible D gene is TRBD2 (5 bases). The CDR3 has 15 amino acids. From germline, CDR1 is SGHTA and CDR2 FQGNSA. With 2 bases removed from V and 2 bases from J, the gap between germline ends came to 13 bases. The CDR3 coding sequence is TGTGCCAGCAGCTTAAGCGGCTACCCGACCTACGAGCAGTACTTC. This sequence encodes CASSLSGYPTYEQYF.

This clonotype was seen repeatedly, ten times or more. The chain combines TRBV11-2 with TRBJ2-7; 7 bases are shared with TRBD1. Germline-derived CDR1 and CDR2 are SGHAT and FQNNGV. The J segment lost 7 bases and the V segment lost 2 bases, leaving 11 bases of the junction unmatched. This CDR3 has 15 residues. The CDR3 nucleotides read TGTGCCAGCAGCTTACAGTCAGGGGGAAAATGGGAGCAGTACTTC. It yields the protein CASSLQSGGKWEQYF.

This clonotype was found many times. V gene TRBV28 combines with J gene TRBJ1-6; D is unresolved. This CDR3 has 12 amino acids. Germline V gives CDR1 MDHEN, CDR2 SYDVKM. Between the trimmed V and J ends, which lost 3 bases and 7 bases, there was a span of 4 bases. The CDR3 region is CASSFSNSPLHF. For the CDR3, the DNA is TGTGCCAGCAGTTTTTCGAATTCACCCCTCCACTTT.

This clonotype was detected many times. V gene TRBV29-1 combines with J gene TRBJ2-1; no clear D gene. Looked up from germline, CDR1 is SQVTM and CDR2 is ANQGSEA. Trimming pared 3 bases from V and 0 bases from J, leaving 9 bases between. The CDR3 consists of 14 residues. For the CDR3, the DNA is TGCAGCGTTGACGTCCCAGTCTCCTACAATGAGCAGTTCTTC. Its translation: CSVDVPVSYNEQFF.

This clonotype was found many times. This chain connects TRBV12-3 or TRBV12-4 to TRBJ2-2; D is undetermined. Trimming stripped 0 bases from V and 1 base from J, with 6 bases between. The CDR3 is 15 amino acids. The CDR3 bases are TGTGCCAGCAGTTTAGCTACCGGGAACACCGGGGAGCTGTTTTTT. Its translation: CASSLATGNTGELFF.

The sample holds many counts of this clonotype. The CDR3 here is CASSPGQGASYEQYF. The CDR3 coding sequence is TGTGCCAGCTCACCGGGACAGGGGGCTTCCTACGAGCAGTACTTC. The rearrangement joins TRBV18 to TRBJ2-7; TRBD1 agrees at 12 bases. V lost 3 bases to trimming and J lost 1 base; unmatched junction nucleotides: 1. Germline-derived CDR1 and CDR2 are KGHSH and LQKENI. This CDR3 has 15 residues.

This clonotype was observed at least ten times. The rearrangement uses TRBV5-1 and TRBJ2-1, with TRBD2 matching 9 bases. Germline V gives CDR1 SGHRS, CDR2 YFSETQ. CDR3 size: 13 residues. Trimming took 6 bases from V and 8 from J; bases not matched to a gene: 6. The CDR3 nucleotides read TGCGCCAGCAAAGTAGCGGGGGTTGATGAGCAGTTCTTC. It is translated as CASKVAGVDEQFF.